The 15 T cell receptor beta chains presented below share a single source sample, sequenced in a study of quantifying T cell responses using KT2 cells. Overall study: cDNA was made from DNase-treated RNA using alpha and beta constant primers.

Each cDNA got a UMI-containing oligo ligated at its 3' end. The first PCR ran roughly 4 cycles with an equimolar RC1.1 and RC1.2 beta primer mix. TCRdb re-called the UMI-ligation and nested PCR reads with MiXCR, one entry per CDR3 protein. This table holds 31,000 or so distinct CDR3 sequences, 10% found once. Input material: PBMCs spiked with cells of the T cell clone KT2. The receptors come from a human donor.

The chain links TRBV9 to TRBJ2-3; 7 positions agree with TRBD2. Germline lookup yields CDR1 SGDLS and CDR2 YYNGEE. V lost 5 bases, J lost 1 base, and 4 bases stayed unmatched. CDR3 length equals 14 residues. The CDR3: CASRPGLRTDTQYF. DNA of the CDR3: TGTGCCAGCAGACCGGGACTACGCACAGATACGCAGTATTTT.

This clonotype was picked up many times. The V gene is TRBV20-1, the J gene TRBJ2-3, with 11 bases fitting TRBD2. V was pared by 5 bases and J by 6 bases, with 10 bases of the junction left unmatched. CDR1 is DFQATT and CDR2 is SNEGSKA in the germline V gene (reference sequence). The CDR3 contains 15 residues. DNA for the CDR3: TGCAGTGCTGAGAGCTTAGCGGGGGGGCCGGATACGCAGTATTTT. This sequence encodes CSAESLAGGPDTQYF.

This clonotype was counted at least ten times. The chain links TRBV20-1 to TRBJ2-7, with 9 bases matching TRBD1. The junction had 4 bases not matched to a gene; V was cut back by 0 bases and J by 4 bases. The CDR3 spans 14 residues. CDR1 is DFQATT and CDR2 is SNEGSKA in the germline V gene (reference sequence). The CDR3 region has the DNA TGCAGTGCTAGAGATAAGACAGGGGGTTACGAGCAGTACTTC. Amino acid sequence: CSARDKTGGYEQYF.

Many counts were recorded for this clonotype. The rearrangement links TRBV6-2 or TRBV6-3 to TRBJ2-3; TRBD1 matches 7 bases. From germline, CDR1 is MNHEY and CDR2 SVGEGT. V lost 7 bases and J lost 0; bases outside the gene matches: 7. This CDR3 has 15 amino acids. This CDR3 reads CASTNRDRSTDTQYF. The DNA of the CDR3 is TGTGCCAGCACAAACCGGGACAGAAGCACAGATACGCAGTATTTT.

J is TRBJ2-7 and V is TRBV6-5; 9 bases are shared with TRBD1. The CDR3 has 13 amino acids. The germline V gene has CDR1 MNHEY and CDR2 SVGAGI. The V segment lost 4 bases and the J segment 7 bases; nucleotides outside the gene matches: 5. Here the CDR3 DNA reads TGTGCCAGCAGTTCGGGACAGGGTGGAGAGCAGTACTTC. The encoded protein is CASSSGQGGEQYF.

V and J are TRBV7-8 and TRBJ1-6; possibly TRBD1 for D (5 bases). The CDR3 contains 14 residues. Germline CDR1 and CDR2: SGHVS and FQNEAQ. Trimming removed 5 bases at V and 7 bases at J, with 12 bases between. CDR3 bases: TGTGCCAGCAGCGAGCCGGGGGGGAATTCACCCCTCCACTTT. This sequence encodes CASSEPGGNSPLHF.

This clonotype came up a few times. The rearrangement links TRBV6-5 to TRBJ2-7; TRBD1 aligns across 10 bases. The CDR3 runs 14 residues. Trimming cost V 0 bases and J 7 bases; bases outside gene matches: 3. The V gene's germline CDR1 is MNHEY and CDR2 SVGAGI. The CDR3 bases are TGTGCCAGCAGTTACTCGACAGGGGGCTATGAGCAGTACTTC. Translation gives CASSYSTGGYEQYF.

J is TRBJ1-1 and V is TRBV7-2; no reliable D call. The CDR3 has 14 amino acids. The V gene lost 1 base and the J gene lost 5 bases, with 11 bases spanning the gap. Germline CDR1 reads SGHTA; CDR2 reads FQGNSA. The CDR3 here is CASSLVDRGTEAFF. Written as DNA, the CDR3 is TGTGCCAGCAGCTTAGTAGATCGTGGGACTGAAGCTTTCTTT.

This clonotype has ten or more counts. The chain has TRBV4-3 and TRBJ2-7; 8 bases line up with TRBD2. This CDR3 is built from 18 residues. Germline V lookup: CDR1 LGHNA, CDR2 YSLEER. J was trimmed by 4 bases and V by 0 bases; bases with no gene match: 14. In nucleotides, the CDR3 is TGCGCCAGCAGCCAAGATCGAAGTAGGGGACTAGAAGAGTACGAGCAGTACTTC. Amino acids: CASSQDRSRGLEEYEQYF.

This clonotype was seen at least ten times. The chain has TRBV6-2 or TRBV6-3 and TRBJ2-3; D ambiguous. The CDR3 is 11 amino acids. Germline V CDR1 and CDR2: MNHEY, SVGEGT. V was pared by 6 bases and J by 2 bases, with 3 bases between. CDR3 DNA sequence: TGTGCCAGCAGCACCACAGATACGCAGTATTTT. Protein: CASSTTDTQYF.

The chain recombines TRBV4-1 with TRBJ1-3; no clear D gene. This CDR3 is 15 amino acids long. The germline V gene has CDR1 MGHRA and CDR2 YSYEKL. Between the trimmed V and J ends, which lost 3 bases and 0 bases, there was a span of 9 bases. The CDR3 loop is CASSQVLTSGNTIYF. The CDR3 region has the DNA TGCGCCAGCAGCCAGGTCCTAACCTCTGGAAACACCATATATTTT.

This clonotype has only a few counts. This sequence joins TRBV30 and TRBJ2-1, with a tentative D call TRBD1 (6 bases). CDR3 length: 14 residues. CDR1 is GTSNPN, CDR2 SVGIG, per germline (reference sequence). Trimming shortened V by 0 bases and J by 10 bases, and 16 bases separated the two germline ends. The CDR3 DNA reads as TGTGCCTGGAGTGTGGGACACCAGGGCTACGAGCAGTTCTTC. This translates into CAWSVGHQGYEQFF.

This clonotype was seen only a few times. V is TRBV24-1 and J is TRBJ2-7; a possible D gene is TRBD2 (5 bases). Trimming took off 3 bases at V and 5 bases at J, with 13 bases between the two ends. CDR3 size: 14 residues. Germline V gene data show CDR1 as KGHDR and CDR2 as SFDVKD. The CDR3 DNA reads TGTGCCACCAGTGATCCACCGAGGGTAGACGAGCAGTACTTC. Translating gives CATSDPPRVDEQYF.

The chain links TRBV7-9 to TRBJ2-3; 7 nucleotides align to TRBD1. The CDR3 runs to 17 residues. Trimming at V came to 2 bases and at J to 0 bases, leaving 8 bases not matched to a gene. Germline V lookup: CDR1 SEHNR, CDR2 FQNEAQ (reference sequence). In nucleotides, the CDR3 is TGTGCCAGCAGCTTAAGGACAGGACACCCTAGCACAGATACGCAGTATTTT. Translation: CASSLRTGHPSTDTQYF.

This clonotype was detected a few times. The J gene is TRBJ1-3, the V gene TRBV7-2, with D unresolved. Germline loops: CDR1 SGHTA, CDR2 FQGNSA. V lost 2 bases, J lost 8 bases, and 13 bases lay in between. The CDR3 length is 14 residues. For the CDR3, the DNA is TGTGCCAGCAGCTTAAACGCGGAGGTGGACACCATATATTTT. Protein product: CASSLNAEVDTIYF.